Following are 6 T cell receptor beta chains from one sample sequenced in a study of T-cell reconstitution after alpha-beta-depleted transplantation in children (dated by TCRdb to about 2016). The library came from PCR. Sequenced using an Illumina HiSeq 2500. TCR libraries were prepared with molecular barcoding, using unique molecular identifiers to normalize TCRbeta repertoire quantification. The public reads were reanalyzed by TCRdb: fastp trimming at Q25, MiXCR alignment, in-frame beta chains only. Every CDR3 protein is listed once, alongside the most common genes and DNA of its rows. The sample table records around 450,000 distinct CDR3 sequences; roughly 15% of these occur just once. The ten top clones hold just under 30% of the sample. What this sample's treatment or condition label stands for: allogeneic hematopoietic cell transplantation with graft depleted of TCRalphabeta T cells and CD19 B cells.

The specimen comprised PBMCs, mostly from graft donor cells, sampled 360 days after TCRalphabeta/CD19-depleted stem cell transplant. The source is a boy younger than two who had a stem cell transplant for Wiskott-Aldrich syndrome, so the T cells may come from the graft donor.

The chain recombines TRBV7-2 with TRBJ2-5; 8 bases align to TRBD2. The junction had 17 bases not matched to a gene; V was cut back by 0 bases and J by 5 bases. Germline V CDR1 and CDR2: SGHTA, FQGNSA. There are 19 residues in the CDR3. CDR3 coding DNA: TGTGCCAGCAGCTTAGCGCTTCTGGGAGTAGCGGGGAGGAAGGAGACCCAGTACTTC. It translates to CASSLALLGVAGRKETQYF.

This chain joins TRBV2 and TRBJ2-1; possibly TRBD1 for D (5 bases). The CDR3 totals 12 residues. V was pared by 7 bases and J by 4 bases, with 8 bases between. Germline CDR1 and CDR2: SNHLY and FYNNEI. The CDR3 reads CASTTAYNEQFF. In DNA, the CDR3 is TGTGCCAGCACGACAGCTTACAATGAGCAGTTCTTC.

This sequence joins TRBV2 and TRBJ2-1; 8 positions match TRBD2. Germline-derived CDR1 and CDR2 are SNHLY and FYNNEI. CDR3 length equals 16 residues. V was pared by 8 bases and J by 3 bases, with 12 bases of the junction left unmatched. CDR3 sequence reads: CASPAPPGGYYNEQFF. The CDR3 DNA is TGTGCCAGCCCGGCCCCACCGGGGGGGTACTACAATGAGCAGTTCTTC. The whole variable domain, filled in from reference TRBV2 and TRBJ2-1, reads EPEVTQTPSHQVTQMGQEVILRCVPISNHLYFYWYRQILGQKVEFLVSFYNNEISEKSEIFDDQFSVERPDGSNFTLKIRSTKLEDSAMYFCASPAPPGGYYNEQFFGPGTRLTVL.

V and J are TRBV20-1 and TRBJ2-1; D might be TRBD2 (5 bases). V gave up 3 bases and J gave up 7 bases, with 10 bases separating them. Germline assignment: CDR1 DFQATT and CDR2 SNEGSKA (reference sequence). The CDR3 is 12 amino acids. The CDR3 here is CSASFSGNEQFF. CDR3 DNA: TGCAGTGCTAGTTTCTCGGGGAATGAGCAGTTCTTC.

This chain uses TRBV10-2 with TRBJ2-7; 8 bases agree with TRBD2. This CDR3 contains 15 residues. Trimming took 1 base from V and 6 from J; bases not matched to a gene: 8. Germline CDR1 and CDR2: WSHSY and SAAADI. Here the CDR3 DNA reads TGCGCCAGCAGTGAGTGCCGGGGGGGCAAGTGCGAGCAGTACTTC. Protein sequence: CASSECRGGKCEQYF.

V is TRBV20-1 and J is TRBJ2-7; TRBD1 or TRBD2 may be the D gene (6 bases each). CDR3 length: 14 residues. V was clipped by 4 bases and J by 4 bases, with 17 bases between them. CDR1 is DFQATT, CDR2 SNEGSKA, per germline (reference sequence). The CDR3, as DNA: TGCAGTGCTACTTTTGGAGGGGGTGGTTACGAGCAGTACTTC. Its protein is CSATFGGGGYEQYF.